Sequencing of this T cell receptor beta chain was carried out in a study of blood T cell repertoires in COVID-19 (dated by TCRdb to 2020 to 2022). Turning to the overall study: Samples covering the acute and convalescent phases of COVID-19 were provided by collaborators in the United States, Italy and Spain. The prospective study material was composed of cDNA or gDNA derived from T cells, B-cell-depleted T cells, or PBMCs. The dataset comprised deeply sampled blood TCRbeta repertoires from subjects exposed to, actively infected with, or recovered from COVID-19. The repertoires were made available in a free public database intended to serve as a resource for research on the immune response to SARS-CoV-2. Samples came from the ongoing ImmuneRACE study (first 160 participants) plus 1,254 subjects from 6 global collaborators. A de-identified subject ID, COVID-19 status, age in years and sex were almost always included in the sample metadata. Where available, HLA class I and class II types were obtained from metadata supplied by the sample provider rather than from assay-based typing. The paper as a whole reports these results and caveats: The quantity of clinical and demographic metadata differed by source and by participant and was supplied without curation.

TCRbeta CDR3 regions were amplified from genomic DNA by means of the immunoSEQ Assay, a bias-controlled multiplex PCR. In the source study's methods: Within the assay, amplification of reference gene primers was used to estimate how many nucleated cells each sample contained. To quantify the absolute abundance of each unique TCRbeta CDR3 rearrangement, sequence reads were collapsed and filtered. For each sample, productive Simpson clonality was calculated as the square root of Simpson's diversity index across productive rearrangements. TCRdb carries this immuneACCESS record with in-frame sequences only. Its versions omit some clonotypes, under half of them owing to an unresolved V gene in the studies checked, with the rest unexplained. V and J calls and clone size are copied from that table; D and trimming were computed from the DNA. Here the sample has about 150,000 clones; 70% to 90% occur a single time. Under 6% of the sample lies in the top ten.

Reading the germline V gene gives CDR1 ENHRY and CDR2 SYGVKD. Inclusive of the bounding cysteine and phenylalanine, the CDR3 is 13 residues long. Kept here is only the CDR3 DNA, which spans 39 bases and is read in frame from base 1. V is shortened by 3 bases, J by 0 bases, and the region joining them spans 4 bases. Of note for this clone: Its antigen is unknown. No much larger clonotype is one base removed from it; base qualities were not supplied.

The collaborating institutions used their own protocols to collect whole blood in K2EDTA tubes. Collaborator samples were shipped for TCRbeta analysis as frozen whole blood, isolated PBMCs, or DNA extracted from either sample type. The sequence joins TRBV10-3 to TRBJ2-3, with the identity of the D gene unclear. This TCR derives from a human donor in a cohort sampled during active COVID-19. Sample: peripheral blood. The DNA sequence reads TGTGCCATCAGTGAAGCTAGCACAGATACGCAGTATTTT. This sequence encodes CAISEASTDTQYF.